This passage covers 19 T cell receptor beta chains from one sample sequenced in a study. A single record per CDR3 protein comes from TCRdb applying MiXCR to the 5' RACE reads. Found here are about 62,000 distinct CDR3 sequences, approximately 31% of them singletons; the top ten hold approximately 2.2%. The sequencing sample was made of tumor-infiltrating naive CD4+ T cells sorted from the breast tumor. Specified subset: naive CD4+ T cells, CD4+CD45RA+CD25-. The receptors were gathered from a female donor with breast cancer.

This clonotype occurred many times. V is TRBV12-3 or TRBV12-4 and J is TRBJ2-2; D possibly uses TRBD1 or TRBD2 (5 bases each). V was clipped by 5 bases and J by 7 bases, with 11 bases between them. This CDR3 has 13 residues. CDR3 DNA: TGTGCCAGCAGTGCCACAGGAGGCGGGGAGCTGTTTTTT. This encodes CASSATGGGELFF.

This clonotype was seen only a few times. This chain uses TRBV4-1 with TRBJ1-5; no reliable D call. Germline CDR1 is MGHRA and CDR2 is YSYEKL. This CDR3 region has 15 residues. Between the trimmed V and J ends, which lost 3 bases and 1 base, there was a span of 10 bases. The chain's CDR3 is CASSQLTESNQPQHF. CDR3 bases: TGCGCCAGCAGCCAGTTGACCGAGAGCAATCAGCCCCAGCATTTT.

This clonotype has more than one count but fewer than ten. The chain has TRBV15 and TRBJ2-3; tentatively, D is TRBD1 or TRBD2 (6 bases each). The V end was cut by 0 bases, the J end by 6 bases, with 16 bases between. The CDR3 runs 16 residues. The germline V gene encodes CDR1 LNHNV and CDR2 YYDKDF (reference sequence). CDR3 in amino acids: CATSRDLGGRRDTQYF. CDR3 sequence (DNA): TGTGCCACCAGCAGAGATTTAGGGGGGAGGCGCGATACGCAGTATTTT. The variable domain in full, with the rest retrieved from reference TRBV15 and TRBJ2-3, is DAMVIQNPRYQVTQFGKPVTLSCSQTLNHNVMYWYQQKSSQAPKLLFHYYDKDFNNEADTPDNFQSRRPNTSFCFLDIRSPGLGDTAMYLCATSRDLGGRRDTQYFGPGTRLTVL.

The sample holds a few counts of this clonotype. The chain joins TRBV5-1 to TRBJ1-5; possible D gene TRBD1, 6 bases. Trimming stripped 3 bases from V and 3 bases from J, with 13 bases between. Germline CDR1 reads SGHRS; CDR2 reads YFSETQ. The CDR3 is 15 residues long. The CDR3 DNA sequence: TGCGCCAGCAGCTGGGACGGACAGTTCAATCAGCCCCAGCATTTT. It encodes CASSWDGQFNQPQHF.

The chain employs TRBV30 and TRBJ1-5, with 9 bases fitting TRBD1. The germline V gene encodes CDR1 GTSNPN and CDR2 SVGIG (reference sequence). CDR3 length: 12 residues. The junction had 0 bases not matched to a gene; V was cut back by 5 bases and J by 4 bases. The CDR3 here is CAWGTGNQPQHF. For the CDR3, the DNA is TGTGCCTGGGGGACAGGGAATCAGCCCCAGCATTTT. The entire variable domain, with the rest obtained from reference TRBV30 and TRBJ1-5, is as follows: SQTIHQWPATLVQPVGSPLSLECTVEGTSNPNLYWYRQAAGRGLQLLFYSVGIGQISSEVPQNLSASRPQDRQFILSSKKLLLSDSGFYLCAWGTGNQPQHFGDGTRLSIL.

This clonotype was found many times. V and J are TRBV20-1 and TRBJ1-2, with a weak D call TRBD1 (5 bases). CDR1 and CDR2 from the germline V gene are DFQATT and SNEGSKA (reference sequence). This CDR3 has 15 residues. The germline V and J ends were trimmed by 0 bases and 4 bases, with 15 bases remaining between them. The CDR3 DNA reads as TGCAGTGCTAGAGATCGGACACGAAACCTCTATGGCTACACCTTC. Translation gives CSARDRTRNLYGYTF.

The sample holds many counts of this clonotype. This chain links TRBV27 with TRBJ2-7, with D possibly TRBD1 on 6 matching bases. Trimming left V 5 bases short and J 4 bases short, with 12 bases between. The CDR3 spans 13 residues. Germline loops: CDR1 MNHEY, CDR2 SMNVEV (reference sequence). The CDR3: CASSITTGYEQYF. CDR3 in DNA: TGTGCCAGCAGTATCACGACAGGTTACGAGCAGTACTTC.

In its sample, this clonotype was seen once. The rearrangement links TRBV4-3 to TRBJ2-2; D possibly corresponds to TRBD1 (6 bases). CDR1 is LGHNA, CDR2 YSLEER, per germline. The CDR3 has 16 amino acids. The V gene lost 0 bases and the J gene lost 5 bases, with 13 bases spanning the gap. The CDR3 region is CASSQDSQQGTGELFF. In nucleotides, the CDR3 is TGCGCCAGCAGCCAAGACTCCCAACAGGGAACCGGGGAGCTGTTTTTT.

In its sample, this clonotype was seen a few times. The rearrangement links TRBV20-1 to TRBJ2-7, with 10 bases identical to TRBD2. With 4 bases clipped from V and 3 bases from J, the junction kept 12 bases outside the gene matches. CDR3 length: 16 residues. Germline CDR1 DFQATT, CDR2 SNEGSKA (reference sequence). DNA of the CDR3: TGCAGTGCTACCCATGCAAGCGGGAGGGCCTTCTACGAGCAGTACTTC. Residues: CSATHASGRAFYEQYF.

The table lists this clonotype with many counts. This chain connects TRBV6-5 to TRBJ1-1; D ambiguous. CDR3 length equals 13 residues. CDR1 and CDR2 from the germline V gene are MNHEY and SVGAGI. Trimming took 6 bases from V and 5 from J, leaving 13 bases between them. In DNA form, the CDR3 reads TGTGCCAGCAGGTCCGGGAGGTTGACTGAAGCTTTCTTT. Translating gives CASRSGRLTEAFF.

This clonotype was seen ten or more times. The V gene is TRBV7-3, the J gene TRBJ1-2; 7 bases are shared with TRBD1. Looked up from germline, CDR1 is SGHTA and CDR2 is FQGTGA. V lost 5 bases and J lost 0; bases outside the gene matches: 15. The CDR3 sequence is 18 residues long. DNA of the CDR3: TGTGCCAGCAGCGTTACCGGGACAGAACTATTAGCTAACTATGGCTACACCTTC. Amino acid sequence: CASSVTGTELLANYGYTF.

This clonotype was picked up a small number of times. A read error may account for a junction end that differs from germline. V usage is TRBV12-3 or TRBV12-4 and J usage is TRBJ1-1; 8 bases are a match to TRBD1. The length of the CDR3 is 14 residues. The CDR3 DNA is TGTGCCAGCAGTTTAGGGACAGGGAACTCTGAAGCTTTCTTT. Its protein is CASSLGTGNSEAFF.

Ten or more counts support this clonotype. V gene TRBV6-2 or TRBV6-3 combines with J gene TRBJ2-5; D unclear. This CDR3 contains 15 residues. The V gene lost 5 bases and the J gene lost 4 bases, with 17 bases spanning the gap. Germline V gives CDR1 MNHEY, CDR2 SVGEGT. As DNA, the CDR3 is TGTGCCAGCAGTCGAACAGACCACAGAGGAGAGACCCAGTACTTC. Translating it yields CASSRTDHRGETQYF.

The chain has TRBV4-1 and TRBJ1-1, with a weak D call TRBD1 (5 bases). V dropped 2 bases and J dropped 4 bases, with 14 bases sitting between them. The CDR3 length is 15 residues. Germline CDR1 is MGHRA and CDR2 is YSYEKL. The CDR3 here is CASSQTTQGVTEAFF. The CDR3 nucleotides read TGCGCCAGCAGCCAAACTACTCAGGGTGTCACTGAAGCTTTCTTT.

This clonotype was seen ten or more times. CDR3: CASSFITSDVDTQYF. CDR3 coding DNA: TGTGCCAGCAGCTTCATAACTAGCGATGTGGATACGCAGTATTTT. This rearrangement joins TRBV7-8 to TRBJ2-3; 7 bases map to TRBD2. This CDR3 has 15 residues. Trimming took 3 bases from V and 6 from J; bases not matched to a gene: 9. Germline V CDR1 and CDR2: SGHVS, FQNEAQ.

This clonotype has more than one count but fewer than ten. V gene TRBV4-2 combines with J gene TRBJ1-3, with D possibly TRBD1 on 5 matching bases. Trimming left V 0 bases short and J 4 bases short, with 10 bases between. CDR1 and CDR2 (germline): LGHNA, YNFKEQ. The CDR3 is made up of 15 amino acids. CDR3 region: CASSQDPRGGNTIYF. In nucleotides, the CDR3 is TGTGCCAGCAGCCAAGATCCGAGGGGAGGAAACACCATATATTTT.

This clonotype was counted many times. This chain uses TRBV29-1 with TRBJ2-3; no definite D call. This CDR3 has 14 amino acids. Trimming pared 7 bases from V and 2 bases from J, leaving 16 bases between. Germline V CDR1 and CDR2: SQVTM, ANQGSEA. In DNA form, the CDR3 reads TGCAGCGCTCGACGGTTGGGGTCCACAGATACGCAGTATTTT. Translated, it gives CSARRLGSTDTQYF.

This clonotype was detected a few times. V and J are TRBV20-1 and TRBJ2-5, with D possibly called TRBD1 or TRBD2 (5 bases each). CDR1 is DFQATT, CDR2 SNEGSKA, per germline (reference sequence). The CDR3 is made up of 14 amino acids. Trimming removed 6 bases from V and 5 bases from J, with 19 bases in between. This CDR3 is CSAEGGRVGETQYF. DNA of the CDR3: TGCAGTGCGGAAGGAGGCAGGGTAGGGGAGACCCAGTACTTC.

This clonotype was counted at least ten times. V usage is TRBV6-1 and J usage is TRBJ2-3; the match to TRBD2 covers 8 bases. The germline V gene has CDR1 MNHNS and CDR2 SASEGT. With V trimmed by 6 bases and J by 1 base, 6 bases remained unmatched. This CDR3 has 15 residues. The DNA for the CDR3 is TGTGCCAGCAGCCCAGCGGGAGTGGGCACAGATACGCAGTATTTT. Amino acid sequence: CASSPAGVGTDTQYF.